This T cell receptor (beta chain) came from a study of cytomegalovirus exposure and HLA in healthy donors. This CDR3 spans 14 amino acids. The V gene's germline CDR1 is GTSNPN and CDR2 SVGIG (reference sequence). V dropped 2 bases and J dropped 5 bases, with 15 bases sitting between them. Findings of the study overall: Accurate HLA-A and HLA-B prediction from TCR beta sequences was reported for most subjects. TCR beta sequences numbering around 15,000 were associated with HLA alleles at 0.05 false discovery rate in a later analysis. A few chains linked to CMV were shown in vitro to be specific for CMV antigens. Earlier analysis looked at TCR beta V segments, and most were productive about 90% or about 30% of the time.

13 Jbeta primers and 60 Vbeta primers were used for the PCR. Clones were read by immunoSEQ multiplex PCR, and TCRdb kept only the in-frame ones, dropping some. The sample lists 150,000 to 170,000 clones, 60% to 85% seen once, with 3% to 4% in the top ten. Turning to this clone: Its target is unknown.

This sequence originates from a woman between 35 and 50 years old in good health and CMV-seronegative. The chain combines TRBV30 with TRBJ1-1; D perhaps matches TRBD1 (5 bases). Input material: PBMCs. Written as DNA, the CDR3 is TGTGCCTGGAGTACCAGGGTCCGTCGGACTGAAGCTTTCTTT. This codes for CAWSTRVRRTEAFF.